The entry below describes one TCR beta chain. The antigen is not known. The sample originates from a study of blood T cells in healthy people across ages. General observations from the study: Estimates drawn from one million T cells were deemed to understate diversity. Per-million-T-cell TCR beta diversity fell roughly linearly with age. Whereas aged donors had fewer naive CD4+ cells, long-lived donors had more of them and higher diversity. Naive and antigen-experienced cells were not separated, limiting conclusive comparison.

A second roughly 7 to 12 cycle PCR used barcoded and J-beta primers. TCRdb redid the calling of the 5' RACE reads with MiXCR, one entry per CDR3 protein. This table holds 1.5 million to 2 million distinct CDR3 sequences, 49% found once. With 0 bases removed from V and 8 bases from J, the gap between germline ends came to 21 bases. CDR3 length: 17 amino acids. Germline V CDR1 and CDR2: SGDLS, YYNGEE. The sequenced sample consisted of blood. The source is a woman between 35 and 50 years old in good health. The chain has TRBV9 and TRBJ2-1; tentative D call: TRBD1 (5 bases). This CDR3 is CASSVDRAGSKADEQFF. The CDR3 nucleotides read TGTGCCAGCAGCGTAGATAGGGCAGGGTCGAAGGCGGATGAGCAGTTCTTC.